This passage covers 32 T cell receptor beta chains from one sample sequenced in a study of blood T cell repertoires in COVID-19. The protocol was immunoSEQ multiplex PCR, while the TCRdb copy is restricted to in-frame clones and leaves out a portion. The table lists tens of thousands of clones, approximately 81% of them singletons. Specimen: peripheral blood. The receptors come from a man older than 75 with active or convalescent COVID-19.

This chain uses TRBV19 with TRBJ2-7, with 9 nucleotides matching TRBD2. Per the germline V gene, CDR1 is LNHDA and CDR2 is SQIVND (reference sequence). This CDR3 is built from 15 residues. V dropped 5 bases and J dropped 7; count of bases not matched to a gene: 12. The CDR3 spells CASSVREAGGVEQYF. In DNA form, the CDR3 reads TGTGCCAGTAGTGTGCGTGAAGCGGGGGGCGTGGAGCAGTACTTC.

J is TRBJ2-1 and V is TRBV11-1, with a tentative D call TRBD1 (5 bases). V dropped 6 bases and J dropped 10 bases, with 19 bases sitting between them. Per the germline V gene, CDR1 is SGHAT and CDR2 is FQDESV (reference sequence). The CDR3 extends over 14 amino acids. The CDR3: CASRHKGSDGEQFF. CDR3 bases: TGTGCCAGCAGACATAAGGGGTCGGACGGCGAGCAGTTCTTC.

J is TRBJ2-1 and V is TRBV4-3; unclear D gene. The CDR3 is 12 residues long. V was shortened by 4 bases and J by 9 bases, with 10 bases between the two germline ends. Germline V lookup: CDR1 LGHNA, CDR2 YSLEER. The CDR3 DNA sequence: TGCGCCAGCAGCCTCCTTATCGGTGAGCAGTTCTTC. It encodes CASSLLIGEQFF.

The chain combines TRBV18 with TRBJ2-5; D may be TRBD2 (6 bases). This CDR3 has 13 residues. The V end lost 4 bases, the J end lost 1 base, and 7 bases lay between the germline ends. In germline, CDR1 is KGHSH, CDR2 LQKENI. The chain's CDR3 is CASSLAAQETQYF. The CDR3 coding sequence is TGTGCCAGCTCACTAGCGGCCCAAGAGACCCAGTACTTC. The whole variable domain, filled in from reference TRBV18 and TRBJ2-5, reads NAGVMQNPRHLVRRRGQEARLRCSPMKGHSHVYWYRQLPEEGLKFMVYLQKENIIDESGMPKERFSAEFPKEGPSILRIQQVVRGDSAAYFCASSLAAQETQYFGPGTRLLVL.

The rearrangement joins TRBV20-1 to TRBJ2-3, with a possible D match to TRBD1 (6 bases). V was clipped by 3 bases and J by 1 base, with 14 bases between them. Per the germline V gene, CDR1 is DFQATT and CDR2 is SNEGSKA (reference sequence). The CDR3 totals 15 residues. In DNA, the CDR3 is TGCAGTGCTAGTTTGGCCAGGGGTGGCACAGATACGCAGTATTTT. This gives the protein CSASLARGGTDTQYF.

This clone was observed a single time. The chain carries TRBV29-1 and TRBJ1-1, with 9 bases that match TRBD1. CDR3 length: 15 amino acids. V gave up 6 bases and J gave up 1 base; unmatched junction bases: 9. The germline V gene has CDR1 SQVTM and CDR2 ANQGSEA. The CDR3 nucleotides read TGCAGCGTGTCCACAGGGGGCACAGGGAACACTGAAGCTTTCTTT. This encodes CSVSTGGTGNTEAFF.

The chain links TRBV19 to TRBJ2-3; D is possibly TRBD2 (7 bases). In germline, CDR1 is LNHDA, CDR2 SQIVND (reference sequence). V was clipped by 8 bases and J by 4 bases, with 22 bases between them. This CDR3 has 16 amino acids. CDR3 amino acids: CASGPRGASIADTQYF. CDR3 DNA sequence: TGTGCCAGTGGACCTCGGGGGGCCTCGATCGCAGATACGCAGTATTTT.

This clone has a handful of counts. The rearrangement joins TRBV4-2 to TRBJ2-2, with 11 nucleotides matching TRBD2. The CDR3 has 16 amino acids. Germline V lookup: CDR1 LGHNA, CDR2 YNFKEQ. V lost 1 base to trimming and J lost 4 bases; unmatched junction nucleotides: 2. The CDR3 spells CASSQGLAGLTGELFF. In DNA form, the CDR3 reads TGTGCCAGCAGCCAAGGACTAGCGGGGCTCACCGGGGAGCTGTTTTTT.

The chain recombines TRBV7-9 with TRBJ2-2; 7 nucleotides align to TRBD1. Germline V CDR1 and CDR2: SEHNR, FQNEAQ (reference sequence). This CDR3 is built from 15 residues. The junction had 6 bases not matched to a gene; V was cut back by 3 bases and J by 5 bases. Here the CDR3 reads CASSFEGAWTGELFF. The CDR3 coding sequence is TGTGCCAGCAGCTTTGAGGGGGCGTGGACCGGGGAGCTGTTTTTT.

The gene calls are TRBV6-2 or TRBV6-3 and TRBJ1-1, with 9 bases identical to TRBD1. V lost 4 bases to trimming and J lost 1 base; unmatched junction nucleotides: 4. From germline, CDR1 is MNHEY and CDR2 SVGEGT. This CDR3 has 15 amino acids. For the CDR3, the DNA is TGTGCCAGCAGTTTTCCGGGACAGGGGAACACTGAAGCTTTCTTT. Translated, it gives CASSFPGQGNTEAFF.

The V gene is TRBV7-9, the J gene TRBJ1-1, with 7 bases aligning to TRBD1. Losses at the gene ends were 6 bases for V and 5 bases for J; bases not matched to a gene: 6. CDR1 and CDR2 from the germline V gene are SEHNR and FQNEAQ (reference sequence). The CDR3 runs to 13 residues. Here the CDR3 DNA reads TGTGCCAGCAGATGGGACAGCCGAACTGAAGCTTTCTTT. Translated, it gives CASRWDSRTEAFF.

The chain uses TRBV7-8 and TRBJ2-1; tentatively, D is TRBD2 (6 bases). CDR3 length equals 15 residues. CDR1 SGHVS and CDR2 FQNEAQ come from the germline V gene. Trimming removed 6 bases at V and 5 bases at J, with 17 bases between. Here the CDR3 reads CASSPNWAGNNEQFF. Written as DNA, the CDR3 is TGTGCCAGCAGTCCAAACTGGGCGGGAAACAATGAGCAGTTCTTC. The full variable domain, completed using reference TRBV7-8 and TRBJ2-1, is GAGVSQSPRYKVAKRGQDVALRCDPISGHVSLFWYQQALGQGPEFLTYFQNEAQLDKSGLPSDRFFAERPEGSVSTLKIQRTQQEDSAVYLCASSPNWAGNNEQFFGPGTRLTVL.

This clone turned up a few times. This rearrangement joins TRBV23-1 to TRBJ1-2; perhaps TRBD1 as D (6 bases). TRBV23-1 is filed as an ORF, its function uncertain. The CDR3 runs to 17 residues. Trimming took off 0 bases at V and 6 bases at J, with 20 bases between the two ends. In DNA, the CDR3 is TGCGCCAGCAGTCAATCGGGTTTGAAGGGGGTAGTTGATGGCTACACCTTC. This encodes CASSQSGLKGVVDGYTF.

In its sample, this clone was seen a few times. The chain employs TRBV4-3 and TRBJ2-2; D gene uncertain. Germline assignment: CDR1 LGHNA and CDR2 YSLEER. The V end lost 0 bases, the J end lost 4 bases, and 9 bases lay between the germline ends. The CDR3 contains 15 residues. The CDR3 DNA reads as TGCGCCAGCAGCCAAGATAGTAGAGGCACCGGGGAGCTGTTTTTT. Encoded protein: CASSQDSRGTGELFF.

This clone was seen a single time. The chain is built from TRBV4-3 and TRBJ2-3, with D possibly being TRBD1 (5 bases). Germline V lookup: CDR1 LGHNA, CDR2 YSLEER. This CDR3 is built from 15 residues. V was pared by 4 bases and J by 3 bases, with 14 bases between. In DNA, the CDR3 is TGCGCCAGCAGCCCGCAGGGTCAAGAAACAGATACGCAGTATTTT. Translation: CASSPQGQETDTQYF.

The CDR3 loop reads CASQWGPGSTEAFF. The CDR3 DNA reads as TGCGCCAGCCAATGGGGCCCAGGATCCACTGAAGCTTTCTTT. This chain connects TRBV5-1 to TRBJ1-1; D perhaps matches TRBD1 (5 bases). Trimming shortened V by 7 bases and J by 4 bases, and 17 bases separated the two germline ends. The CDR3 covers 14 residues. CDR1 and CDR2 from the germline V gene are SGHRS and YFSETQ.

This chain connects TRBV7-2 to TRBJ1-6; D might be TRBD1 (5 bases). Germline V lookup: CDR1 SGHTA, CDR2 FQGNSA. CDR3 length: 16 amino acids. The V end lost 3 bases, the J end lost 5 bases, and 14 bases lay between the germline ends. CDR3 bases: TGTGCCAGCAGCTTGGGCGGGGGGTTGAATAATTCACCCCTCCACTTT. Its protein product is CASSLGGGLNNSPLHF.

This rearrangement joins TRBV9 to TRBJ1-6; D is uncertain. Germline values: CDR1 SGDLS, CDR2 YYNGEE. V was shortened by 3 bases and J by 7 bases, with 11 bases between the two germline ends. The CDR3 is 14 residues long. In DNA form, the CDR3 reads TGTGCCAGCAGCGCTCGACCGGGGAATTCACCCCTCCACTTT. It specifies CASSARPGNSPLHF.

The chain recombines TRBV16 with TRBJ2-1, with D perhaps TRBD1 (5 bases). The CDR3 is made up of 14 amino acids. V was cut by 7 bases and J by 6 bases, with 16 bases left in between. Germline V gives CDR1 KGHSY, CDR2 FQNENV. CDR3 in DNA: TGTGCCAGCACCCACCAGAGACAGCTCAATGAGCAGTTCTTC. It codes for CASTHQRQLNEQFF.

The chain has TRBV7-2 and TRBJ2-5; D uncertain. V was clipped by 2 bases and J by 1 base, with 8 bases between them. CDR1 and CDR2 from the germline V gene are SGHTA and FQGNSA. The CDR3 spans 14 residues. The CDR3 loop reads CASSLRTVQETQYF. CDR3 in DNA: TGTGCCAGCAGCTTACGTACAGTCCAAGAGACCCAGTACTTC.

The chain joins TRBV4-2 to TRBJ2-6; 7 bases line up with TRBD1. The CDR3 loop spans 19 amino acids. Germline loops: CDR1 LGHNA, CDR2 YNFKEQ. The ends lost 4 bases at V and 4 bases at J; junction bases unmatched: 16. The CDR3 region has the DNA TGTGCCAGCAGCCGATCACAGACAGGGCGGCTGTCAGGGGCCAACGTCCTGACTTTC. Its protein product is CASSRSQTGRLSGANVLTF.

This clone was seen once. The J gene is TRBJ1-2, the V gene TRBV3-1 (or the pseudogene TRBV3-2); 7 nucleotides agree with TRBD1. V lost 8 bases, J lost 5 bases, and 8 bases stayed unmatched. The CDR3 is 13 residues long. Germline V gene lookup returns CDR1 LGHDT and CDR2 YNNKEL (reference sequence). Written as DNA, the CDR3 is TGTGCCAGCCGGACAGGCCCTGGATATGGCTACACCTTC. It yields the protein CASRTGPGYGYTF.

V is TRBV5-1 and J is TRBJ2-2, with D perhaps TRBD2 (6 bases). This CDR3 region has 18 residues. Germline CDR1 SGHRS, CDR2 YFSETQ. The V end was cut by 0 bases, the J end by 3 bases, with 18 bases between. The CDR3 nucleotides read TGCGCCAGCAGCTTGGAAGTCGAAGGAGGGTGGGACACCGGGGAGCTGTTTTTT. This sequence encodes CASSLEVEGGWDTGELFF.

This clone has a single count. The V call is TRBV5-4, the J call TRBJ2-6, with a possible D match to TRBD2 (6 bases). The V end lost 1 base, the J end lost 6 bases, and 11 bases lay between the germline ends. The CDR3 spans 15 residues. Germline V gene sequence: CDR1 SGHNT, CDR2 YYREEE (reference sequence). CDR3 bases: TGTGCCAGCAGCTTGCAAGCGGGCCTGGCCAACGTCCTGACTTTC. Its translation is CASSLQAGLANVLTF.

This clone was picked up one time. The chain couples TRBV9 to TRBJ1-2; 8 nucleotides agree with TRBD1. Trimming cost V 4 bases and J 1 base; bases outside gene matches: 6. There are 15 residues in the CDR3. In germline, CDR1 is SGDLS, CDR2 YYNGEE. This CDR3 is CASSSGQGVNYGYTF. As DNA, the CDR3 is TGTGCCAGCAGCTCCGGACAGGGTGTTAACTATGGCTACACCTTC.

This chain uses TRBV19 with TRBJ2-3; 8 nucleotides match TRBD2. Germline CDR1 LNHDA, CDR2 SQIVND (reference sequence). The CDR3 runs to 14 residues. With V trimmed by 5 bases and J by 4 bases, 5 bases remained unmatched. DNA for the CDR3: TGTGCCAGTAGTGGTAGCGGGATCGCAGATACGCAGTATTTT. Residues: CASSGSGIADTQYF.

This clone was observed a single time. This sequence joins TRBV2 and TRBJ1-5; D is unclear. In germline, CDR1 is SNHLY, CDR2 FYNNEI. There are 15 residues in the CDR3. Trimming cost V 1 base and J 3 bases, with 10 bases left between them. Written as DNA, the CDR3 is TGTGCCAGCAGTGAAGGAGGGCCCCCCAATCAGCCCCAGCATTTT. It is translated as CASSEGGPPNQPQHF.

The gene calls are TRBV19 and TRBJ1-4; 7 bases are a match to TRBD1. The CDR3 is 15 residues long. Germline V gene lookup returns CDR1 LNHDA and CDR2 SQIVND (reference sequence). The V segment lost 9 bases and the J segment 2 bases; nucleotides outside the gene matches: 9. Written as DNA, the CDR3 is TGTGCCAGCCACCGAGGGGACAGTACTAATGAAAAACTGTTTTTT. Translation: CASHRGDSTNEKLFF. Drawing the rest from reference TRBV19 and TRBJ1-4, the complete variable domain is DGGITQSPKYLFRKEGQNVTLSCEQNLNHDAMYWYRQDPGQGLRLIYYSQIVNDFQKGDIAEGYSVSREKKESFPLTVTSAQKNPTAFYLCASHRGDSTNEKLFFGSGTQLSVL.

V is TRBV4-3 and J is TRBJ2-7; D is uncertain. The CDR3 is 15 residues long. Germline V gives CDR1 LGHNA, CDR2 YSLEER. The V gene lost 1 base and the J gene lost 0 bases, with 10 bases spanning the gap. Here the CDR3 DNA reads TGCGCCAGCAGCCAAGCGAGCGCCGGCTCCTACGAGCAGTACTTC. Its protein product is CASSQASAGSYEQYF.

This chain joins TRBV19 and TRBJ1-1; 9 bases map to TRBD1. Germline CDR1 and CDR2: LNHDA and SQIVND (reference sequence). The ends lost 4 bases at V and 2 bases at J; junction bases unmatched: 8. This CDR3 region has 16 residues. The chain's CDR3 is CASSSLWDRANTEAFF. As DNA, the CDR3 is TGTGCCAGTAGTAGCCTATGGGACAGGGCCAACACTGAAGCTTTCTTT.

This clone was counted only a few times. This rearrangement joins TRBV30 to TRBJ1-1, with a tentative D call TRBD1 (6 bases). Trimming pared 8 bases from V and 2 bases from J, leaving 12 bases between. This CDR3 contains 12 residues. Germline values: CDR1 GTSNPN, CDR2 SVGIG (reference sequence). CDR3 nucleotide sequence: TGTGCCGGGGCGGACAGAAACACTGAAGCTTTCTTT. The encoded protein is CAGADRNTEAFF.

The chain links TRBV19 to TRBJ1-5; TRBD1 matches at 8 bases. The length of the CDR3 is 16 residues. Trimming cost V 4 bases and J 0 bases; bases outside gene matches: 5. Per the germline V gene, CDR1 is LNHDA and CDR2 is SQIVND (reference sequence). This CDR3 is CASSSRGLNSNQPQHF. The CDR3 DNA sequence: TGTGCCAGTAGTAGCAGGGGGCTCAATAGCAATCAGCCCCAGCATTTT.